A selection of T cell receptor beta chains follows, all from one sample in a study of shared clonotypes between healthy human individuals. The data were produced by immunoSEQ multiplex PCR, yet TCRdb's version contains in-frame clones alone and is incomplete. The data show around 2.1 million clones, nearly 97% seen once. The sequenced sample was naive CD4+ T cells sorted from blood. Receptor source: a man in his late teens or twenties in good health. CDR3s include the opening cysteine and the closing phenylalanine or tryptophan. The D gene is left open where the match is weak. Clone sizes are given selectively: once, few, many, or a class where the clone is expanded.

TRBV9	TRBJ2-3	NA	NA	CASSPDYLTDTQYF	TGTGCCAGCAGCCCCGACTACTTAACAGATACGCAGTATTTT
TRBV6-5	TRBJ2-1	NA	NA	CASRSLSGAYNEQFF	TGTGCCAGCAGATCCCTTAGCGGTGCCTACAATGAGCAGTTCTTC
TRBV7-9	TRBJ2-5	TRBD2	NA	CASSSIGVAGLQETQYF	TGTGCCAGCAGCTCAATTGGGGTAGCGGGGCTCCAAGAGACCCAGTACTTC
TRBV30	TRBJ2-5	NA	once	CAWSVPGGLETQYF	TGTGCCTGGAGTGTACCCGGGGGTTTAGAGACCCAGTACTTC
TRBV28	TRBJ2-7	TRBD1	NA	CASSLGSRGKYEQYF	TGTGCCAGCAGTTTAGGGTCCAGGGGGAAGTACGAGCAGTACTTC
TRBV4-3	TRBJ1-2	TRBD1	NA	CASSQDYRGGYGYTF	TGCGCCAGCAGCCAAGATTACAGGGGGGGATATGGCTACACCTTC
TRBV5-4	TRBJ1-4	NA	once	CASSLEADGNEKLFF	TGTGCCAGCAGCTTGGAGGCGGACGGAAATGAAAAACTGTTTTTT
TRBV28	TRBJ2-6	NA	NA	CASSLVRAGANVLTF	TGTGCCAGCAGTTTAGTTAGGGCCGGGGCCAACGTCCTGACTTTC
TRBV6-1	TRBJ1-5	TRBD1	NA	CASRERQGGKSNQPQHF	TGTGCCAGCAGGGAAAGACAGGGCGGGAAGAGCAATCAGCCCCAGCATTTT
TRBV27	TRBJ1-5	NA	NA	CASMINLNQPQHF	TGTGCCAGCATGATCAACTTAAATCAGCCCCAGCATTTT
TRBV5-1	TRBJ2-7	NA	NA	CASSLAPETNYEQYF	TGCGCCAGCAGCTTGGCTCCAGAGACAAACTACGAGCAGTACTTC
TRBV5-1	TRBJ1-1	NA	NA	CASSLWGPTNTEAFF	TGCGCCAGCAGCTTGTGGGGTCCCACGAACACTGAAGCTTTCTTT
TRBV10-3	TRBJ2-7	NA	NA	CAISEMAASYEQYF	TGTGCCATCAGTGAAATGGCAGCTTCCTACGAGCAGTACTTC
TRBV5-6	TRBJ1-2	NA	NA	CASSDNRVGGYTF	TGTGCCAGCAGCGATAACAGGGTCGGGGGCTACACCTTC
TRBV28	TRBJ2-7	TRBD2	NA	CASSPGGYEQYF	TGTGCCAGCAGCCCGGGGGGTTACGAGCAGTACTTC
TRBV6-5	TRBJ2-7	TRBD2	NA	CASRYSVAGGPYEQYF	TGTGCCAGCCGTTACTCGGTGGCGGGAGGACCCTACGAGCAGTACTTC
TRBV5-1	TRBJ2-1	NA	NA	CASSLGLSYNEQFF	TGCGCCAGCAGCTTAGGACTGTCCTACAATGAGCAGTTCTTC
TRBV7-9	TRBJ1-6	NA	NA	CASSPYRDPSPLHF	TGTGCCAGCAGCCCATACAGGGACCCTTCACCCCTCCACTTT
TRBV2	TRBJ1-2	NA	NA	CAGLGQGVYGYTF	TGTGCCGGCCTTGGGCAGGGCGTCTATGGCTACACCTTC
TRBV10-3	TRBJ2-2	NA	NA	CAISDAGGTNTGELFF	TGTGCCATCAGTGATGCAGGGGGGACGAACACCGGGGAGCTGTTTTTT
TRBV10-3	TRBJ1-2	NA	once	CAISDSVRYTF	TGTGCCATCAGCGACAGCGTGCGCTACACCTTC
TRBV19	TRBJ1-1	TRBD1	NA	CASSMGLLTGVDTEAFF	TGTGCCAGTAGTATGGGCCTATTGACAGGGGTGGACACTGAAGCTTTCTTT
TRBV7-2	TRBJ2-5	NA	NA	CASSHDRRGETQYF	TGTGCCAGCAGCCATGATCGGAGGGGGGAGACCCAGTACTTC